Shown below are 22 T cell receptor beta chains from a single sample sequenced in a study of spatial heterogeneity in lung cancer. Noted time point: sample taken at primary tumor resection. A single record per CDR3 protein comes from TCRdb applying MiXCR to the 5' RACE reads. The sample includes about 92,000 distinct CDR3 sequences, roughly 12% of them seen just once. This sample comprised PBMCs, obtained at surgery. These receptors all come from a male donor with early-stage non-small cell lung cancer.

In this sample, this clonotype turned up a few times. It is likely a read error, because the conserved phenylalanine at the end of the CDR3 is missing. The chain combines TRBV29-1 with TRBJ2-7, with 7 positions matching TRBD1. Per germline, CDR1 SQVTM and CDR2 ANQGSEA. The CDR3 runs to 14 residues. The trim removed 4 bases at V and 2 bases at J, leaving 8 bases unmatched. The CDR3: CSVGTGTVTYEQYY. For the CDR3, the DNA is TGCAGCGTTGGGACCGGGACAGTAACCTACGAGCAGTACTAC.

The chain recombines TRBV3-1 with TRBJ1-4; D is unclear. V lost 0 bases to trimming and J lost 7 bases, with 12 bases between them. Germline V CDR1 and CDR2: LGHDT, YNNKEL (reference sequence). The CDR3 extends over 15 amino acids. CDR3 residues: CASSQDRGLGEKLFF. CDR3 bases: TGTGCCAGCAGCCAAGATCGCGGGTTAGGTGAAAAACTGTTTTTT.

This clonotype was counted many times. The chain uses TRBV7-6 and TRBJ2-7; D is ambiguous. The CDR3 is 14 residues long. The germline CDR1 and CDR2 sequences are SGHVS and FNYEAQ. Trimming stripped 5 bases from V and 1 base from J, with 12 bases between. The CDR3 nucleotides read TGTGCCAGCAGCCCGAGGCGGAGTTCCTACGAGCAGTACTTC. It yields the protein CASSPRRSSYEQYF.

This clonotype was seen only a few times. This chain links TRBV20-1 with TRBJ2-2, with TRBD1 matching over 8 bases. Looked up from germline, CDR1 is DFQATT and CDR2 is SNEGSKA (reference sequence). The ends lost 0 bases at V and 5 bases at J; junction bases unmatched: 8. The CDR3 loop spans 16 amino acids. CDR3: CSARDRAGGRTGELFF. The CDR3 DNA reads TGCAGTGCTAGAGATCGGGCAGGGGGCCGAACCGGGGAGCTGTTTTTT.

This clonotype was seen many times. Mismatch with germline at one junction end may stem from a read error. The chain links TRBV27 to TRBJ2-1; D possibly corresponds to TRBD2 (5 bases). The CDR3 consists of 14 residues. Per germline, CDR1 MNHEY and CDR2 SMNVEV (reference sequence). The CDR3 DNA reads TGTGCCACCAGTGGACTGCGATCCTACAATGAGCAGTTCTTC. It specifies CATSGLRSYNEQFF.

J is TRBJ1-1 and V is TRBV6-2 or TRBV6-3; D might be TRBD1 (5 bases). CDR1 MNHEY and CDR2 SVGEGT come from the germline V gene. The CDR3 extends over 15 amino acids. V gave up 5 bases and J gave up 3 bases, with 16 bases separating them. The CDR3 DNA reads as TGTGCCAGCAGTGTTAGGAGGGACTTGGACACTGAAGCTTTCTTT. It specifies CASSVRRDLDTEAFF.

This clonotype was observed a handful of times. This chain connects TRBV20-1 to TRBJ1-2; possibly TRBD1 for D (5 bases). The length of the CDR3 is 12 residues. Germline CDR1 reads DFQATT; CDR2 reads SNEGSKA (reference sequence). V lost 3 bases to trimming and J lost 4 bases, with 9 bases between them. Here the CDR3 DNA reads TGCAGTGCTAGTGGGGGGATCTATGGCTACACCTTC. It translates to CSASGGIYGYTF.

This chain joins TRBV7-9 and TRBJ1-4; D not certain. This CDR3 comprises 15 residues. V shed 5 bases and J shed 3 bases, with 13 bases lying between them. CDR1 is SEHNR, CDR2 FQNEAQ, per germline (reference sequence). CDR3 region: CASSPNARPNEKLFF. For the CDR3, the DNA is TGTGCCAGCAGCCCTAATGCACGTCCTAATGAAAAACTGTTTTTT.

The rearrangement joins TRBV7-2 to TRBJ1-5; TRBD1 aligns across 8 bases. The V segment lost 5 bases and the J segment 4 bases; nucleotides outside the gene matches: 4. The CDR3 has 14 residues. The germline gives CDR1 SGHTA, CDR2 FQGNSA. Written as DNA, the CDR3 is TGTGCCAGCAGCAAGACAGGGGAGAATCAGCCCCAGCATTTT. This encodes CASSKTGENQPQHF. Combining the CDR3 with reference TRBV7-2 and TRBJ1-5 gives the whole variable domain GAGVSQSPSNKVTEKGKDVELRCDPISGHTALYWYRQSLGQGLEFLIYFQGNSAPDKSGLPSDRFSAERTGGSVSTLTIQRTQQEDSAVYLCASSKTGENQPQHFGDGTRLSIL.

The gene calls are TRBV4-3 and TRBJ2-3; 7 nucleotides align to TRBD2. Per germline, CDR1 LGHNA and CDR2 YSLEER. This CDR3 is 15 amino acids long. The V and J ends lost 0 bases and 3 bases, in that order; junction bases with no gene match: 3. CDR3 bases: TGCGCCAGCAGCCAAGATAGCGGGCCGACAGATACGCAGTATTTT. Protein sequence: CASSQDSGPTDTQYF.

This clonotype was counted between two and nine times. The chain joins TRBV18 to TRBJ2-5; D not certain. Germline values: CDR1 KGHSH, CDR2 LQKENI. The CDR3 has 11 residues. The ends were cut back, 5 bases at V and 2 bases at J, with 3 bases in the middle. CDR3 DNA sequence: TGTGCCAGCTCAGGACAAGAGACCCAGTACTTC. Encoded protein: CASSGQETQYF.

This clonotype was seen many times. The V and J genes are TRBV28 and TRBJ1-1; D unclear. The V and J ends lost 3 bases and 1 base respectively, with 9 bases between them. Germline-derived CDR1 and CDR2 are MDHEN and SYDVKM. CDR3 length: 14 residues. In nucleotides, the CDR3 is TGTGCCAGCAGTTTGGCCCAGCAGAACACTGAAGCTTTCTTT. It codes for CASSLAQQNTEAFF. The full variable domain, in which reference TRBV28 and TRBJ1-1 provide the parts outside the CDR3, is DVKVTQSSRYLVKRTGEKVFLECVQDMDHENMFWYRQDPGLGLRLIYFSYDVKMKEKGDIPEGYSVSREKKERFSLILESASTNQTSMYLCASSLAQQNTEAFFGQGTRLTVV.

This rearrangement joins TRBV9 to TRBJ2-1, with D possibly TRBD1 on 6 matching bases. Trimming stripped 0 bases from V and 0 bases from J, with 10 bases between. CDR3 length: 16 residues. Germline V gene lookup returns CDR1 SGDLS and CDR2 YYNGEE. This CDR3 is CASSVGGQSSYNEQFF. CDR3 DNA sequence: TGTGCCAGCAGCGTAGGGGGGCAAAGCTCCTACAATGAGCAGTTCTTC.

This clonotype was seen more than once but under ten times. The chain recombines TRBV2 with TRBJ1-5; D is ambiguous. CDR1 is SNHLY, CDR2 FYNNEI, per germline. The V end lost 6 bases, the J end lost 7 bases, and 16 bases lay between the germline ends. The CDR3 covers 14 residues. The CDR3 nucleotides read TGTGCCAGCAGGCCGAACGGTCCCCGACAGCCCCAGCATTTT. This gives the protein CASRPNGPRQPQHF.

This clonotype came up many times. The rearrangement uses TRBV6-5 and TRBJ2-3; D is possibly TRBD1 (6 bases). Trimming took 4 bases from V and 2 from J, leaving 13 bases between them. The germline V gene encodes CDR1 MNHEY and CDR2 SVGAGI. The CDR3 has 15 amino acids. In DNA, the CDR3 is TGTGCCAGCAGTTTTCAGGGGATCCACACAGATACGCAGTATTTT. Translated, it gives CASSFQGIHTDTQYF.

The chain has TRBV2 and TRBJ2-2; D is unresolved. The V and J ends lost 8 bases and 4 bases respectively, with 14 bases between them. CDR3 length: 14 amino acids. The germline gives CDR1 SNHLY, CDR2 FYNNEI. For the CDR3, the DNA is TGTGCCAGCGCGGCCAGCGAGGCCACCGGGGAGCTGTTTTTT. The encoded protein is CASAASEATGELFF.

The table lists this clonotype with a few counts. The V and J genes are TRBV5-1 and TRBJ2-7; TRBD2 aligns across 10 bases. CDR3 length equals 16 residues. V gave up 1 base and J gave up 2 bases; unmatched junction bases: 6. The germline V gene has CDR1 SGHRS and CDR2 YFSETQ. The CDR3 is CASSLSIAGGTYEQYF. DNA of the CDR3: TGCGCCAGCAGCTTGTCCATAGCGGGGGGAACCTACGAGCAGTACTTC.

In its sample, this clonotype was seen a few times. This chain connects TRBV24-1 to TRBJ2-1, with TRBD1 matching 7 bases. J gave up 2 bases and V 3 bases, and 0 bases lay outside the gene matches. This CDR3 region has 14 residues. Germline V gives CDR1 KGHDR, CDR2 SFDVKD. CDR3 amino acids: CATSDQGAYNEQFF. Here the CDR3 DNA reads TGTGCCACCAGTGATCAGGGGGCCTACAATGAGCAGTTCTTC.

V and J are TRBV28 and TRBJ2-5; tentative D call: TRBD2 (6 bases). This CDR3 spans 13 amino acids. CDR1 is MDHEN and CDR2 is SYDVKM in the germline V gene. V was pared by 5 bases and J by 3 bases, with 10 bases between. CDR3 sequence: CASSTRDKETQYF. The CDR3 nucleotides are TGTGCCAGCAGTACGCGGGATAAAGAGACCCAGTACTTC.

This clonotype occurred many times. V gene TRBV3-1 combines with J gene TRBJ2-7; 8 positions match TRBD1. The germline V gene has CDR1 LGHDT and CDR2 YNNKEL (reference sequence). V was clipped by 4 bases and J by 1 base; unmatched bases: 6. This CDR3 has 15 amino acids. CDR3 region: CASSRTGGRSYEQYF. The CDR3 nucleotides read TGTGCCAGCAGCCGTACAGGGGGACGATCCTACGAGCAGTACTTC.

The V gene is TRBV5-6, the J gene TRBJ2-1; 9 positions match TRBD2. Per the germline V gene, CDR1 is SGHDT and CDR2 is YYEEEE. Trimming cost V 1 base and J 1 base; bases outside gene matches: 12. This CDR3 has 19 amino acids. The CDR3 here is CASSLRLAGTQASYNEQFF. CDR3 sequence (DNA): TGTGCCAGCAGCTTGAGGCTAGCGGGAACCCAGGCGTCCTACAATGAGCAGTTCTTC.

This chain connects TRBV11-3 to TRBJ2-3, with D perhaps being TRBD1 or TRBD2 (5 bases each). Per germline, CDR1 SGHNT and CDR2 YENEEA. With 0 bases removed from V and 4 bases from J, the gap between germline ends came to 5 bases. The CDR3 is 13 amino acids. The CDR3 DNA follows: TGTGCCAGCAGCTTAGAGGGGGCAGATACGCAGTATTTT. It is translated as CASSLEGADTQYF.